This TCR beta chain was captured in a study of T cell repertoires in cytomegalovirus infection. Study-wide context: Public TCR beta signatures were indicative of both CMV infection and a matching HLA type.

TCRdb called the reads again in MiXCR, with one record for every CDR3 protein. The sample carries 200,000 to 300,000 distinct CDR3 sequences, 10% to 15% recorded once. The germline V gene has CDR1 MDHEN and CDR2 SYDVKM. CDR3 size: 15 residues. V lost 4 bases to trimming and J lost 5 bases, with 15 bases between them. General study points: Summed frequency of shared TCR beta families picked out CMV carriers who also had the relevant HLA.

For this clonotype: Its antigen is still unknown.

The sequenced material came from PBMCs. The receptor comes from a human donor in good health (CMV status not recorded). Some clones in this sample may be carry-over from other donors' samples. The chain recombines TRBV28 with TRBJ2-1; possibly TRBD2 for D (5 bases). Written as DNA, the CDR3 is TGTGCCAGCAGTTCTGCGATGCCGGGGAACAATGAGCAGTTCTTC. It yields the protein CASSSAMPGNNEQFF.